A selection of T cell receptor beta chains follows, all from one sample in a study of metastatic and nonmetastatic thyroid tumors. Via MiXCR, TCRdb re-called the PCR reads. The sample includes some 41,000 clones, around 3.1% of them seen just once. The sample taken for sequencing was blood. Receptors were obtained from a female donor with papillary thyroid cancer or a benign thyroid nodule (not recorded which). Some clones in this sample may be carry-over from other donors' samples. The CDR3 runs from the conserved cysteine through the conserved F or W. The order of the fields is V gene, D gene, J gene, clone size, CDR3 DNA, CDR3 protein. The D gene is left open where the match is weak. Not all rows give a size; the values are once, few, many and, for expanded clones, a class.

V: TRBV6-1; D: .; J: TRBJ1-6; size: many; DNA: TGTGCCAGCAGTCCTGGTCAAGTGGAGAATTCACCCCTCCACTTT; CDR3: CASSPGQVENSPLHF
V: TRBV19; D: .; J: TRBJ1-3; size: .; DNA: TGTGCCAGTAGTATATCGGGACCTGGAAACACCATATATTTT; CDR3: CASSISGPGNTIYF
V: TRBV7-3; D: .; J: TRBJ2-5; size: many; DNA: TGTGCCAGCAGCTTAGGGGTACAGGAGGAGACCCAGTACTTC; CDR3: CASSLGVQEETQYF
V: TRBV28; D: .; J: TRBJ1-5; size: .; DNA: TGTGCCAGCAGTTTTATGGCAGCTAATAGCAATCAGCCCCAGCATTTT; CDR3: CASSFMAANSNQPQHF
V: TRBV28; D: TRBD2; J: TRBJ2-7; size: few; DNA: TGTGCCAGCAGCCCGACTAGCGGGGTCACCTACGAGCAGTACTTC; CDR3: CASSPTSGVTYEQYF
V: TRBV16; D: .; J: TRBJ1-1; size: .; DNA: TGTGCCAGCAGCCAATGGCTCGGACGTGAAGCTTTCTTT; CDR3: CASSQWLGREAFF
V: TRBV2; D: .; J: TRBJ1-5; size: few; DNA: TGTGCCAGCAACAGGTCAGATCAGCCCCAGCATTTT; CDR3: CASNRSDQPQHF
V: TRBV11-1; D: TRBD2; J: TRBJ2-7; size: many; DNA: TGTGCCAGCAGCTCCCCGGGACTAGCGGGATACGAGCAGTACTTC; CDR3: CASSSPGLAGYEQYF
V: TRBV5-1; D: TRBD1; J: TRBJ2-7; size: many; DNA: TGCGCCAGCAGCTCGCAATCTTCCGGGACAGGGTCTGAGCAGTACTTC; CDR3: CASSSQSSGTGSEQYF
V: TRBV5-1; D: TRBD2; J: TRBJ2-7; size: few; DNA: TGCGCCAGCAGCTTGATCCTAGCGGGATTCAACGAGCAGTACTTC; CDR3: CASSLILAGFNEQYF